This TCR beta chain was sequenced during a study of T-cell reconstitution after alpha-beta-depleted transplantation in children. The CDR3 loop spans 16 amino acids. Germline V gene data show CDR1 as DFQATT and CDR2 as SNEGSKA (reference sequence). Trimming removed 3 bases from V and 0 bases from J; junction bases left unmatched: 4. This clonotype came up many times. A TCRbeta library incorporating unique molecular identifiers was prepared. One entry per CDR3 protein results from TCRdb running MiXCR on the PCR reads. The top ten hold 4.5% to 7% of the sample, which has fewer than 550,000 distinct CDR3 sequences, 9.5% to 13% seen once.

The material was PBMCs from the stem cell graft donor, obtained from the stem cell graft. The clonotype originates from a human donor who donated a stem cell graft to a child with acute myeloid leukemia. The J gene is TRBJ2-1, the V gene TRBV20-1; TRBD2 aligns across 11 bases. The CDR3 loop is CSASGTSGSSYNEQFF. In DNA, the CDR3 is TGCAGTGCTAGCGGCACTAGCGGGAGCTCCTACAATGAGCAGTTCTTC.